This T cell receptor (beta chain) came from a study of blood T cell repertoires in COVID-19. About the research overall: Whether acute or convalescent, the COVID-19 samples came from the United States, Italy and Spain.

Original handling: Reference gene primer amplification gave nucleated cell count estimates. Assay: immunoSEQ multiplex PCR; the TCRdb copy retains only in-frame clones and omits some. V, J and clone size are taken as reported in that table, and D and trimming were inferred from the DNA itself. Found here are about 180,000 clones, about 84% of them singletons; the top ten hold 15% to 20%. CDR3 length: 15 amino acids. Trimming removed 3 bases from V and 4 bases from J; junction bases left unmatched: 8. The germline V gene encodes CDR1 SGHTA and CDR2 FQGNSA. The TCR originated in an older person with COVID-19, enrolled during active disease. The sequencing sample was made of peripheral blood. The rearrangement links TRBV7-2 to TRBJ1-2; 7 bases map to TRBD1. In DNA, the CDR3 is TGTGCCAGCAGCTTGGGACAGCCTAACCTCTATGGCTACACCTTC. It yields the protein CASSLGQPNLYGYTF.